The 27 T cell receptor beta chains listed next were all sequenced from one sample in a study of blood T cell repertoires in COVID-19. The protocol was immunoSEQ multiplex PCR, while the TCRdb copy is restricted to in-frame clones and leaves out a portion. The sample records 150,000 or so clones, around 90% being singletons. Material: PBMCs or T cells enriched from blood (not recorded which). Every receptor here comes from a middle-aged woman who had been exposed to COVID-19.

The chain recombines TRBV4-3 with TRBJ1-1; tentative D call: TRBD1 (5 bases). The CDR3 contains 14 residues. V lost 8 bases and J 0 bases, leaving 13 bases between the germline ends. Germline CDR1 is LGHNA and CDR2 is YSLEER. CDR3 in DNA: TGCGCCAGCGACAACAGGAACATGAACACTGAAGCTTTCTTT. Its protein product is CASDNRNMNTEAFF.

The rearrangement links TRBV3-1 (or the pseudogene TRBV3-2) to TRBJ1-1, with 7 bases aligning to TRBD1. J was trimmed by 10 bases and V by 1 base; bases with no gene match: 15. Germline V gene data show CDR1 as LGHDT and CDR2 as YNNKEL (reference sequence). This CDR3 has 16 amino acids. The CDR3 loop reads CASSQGTGTEVRGAFF. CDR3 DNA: TGTGCCAGCAGCCAAGGGACCGGGACAGAGGTAAGAGGAGCTTTCTTT.

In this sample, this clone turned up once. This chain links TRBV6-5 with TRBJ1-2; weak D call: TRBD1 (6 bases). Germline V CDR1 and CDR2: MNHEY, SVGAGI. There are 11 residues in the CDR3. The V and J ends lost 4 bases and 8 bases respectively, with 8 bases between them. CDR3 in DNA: TGTGCCAGCAGTTTAGGGGGAGGCTACACCTTC. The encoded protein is CASSLGGGYTF.

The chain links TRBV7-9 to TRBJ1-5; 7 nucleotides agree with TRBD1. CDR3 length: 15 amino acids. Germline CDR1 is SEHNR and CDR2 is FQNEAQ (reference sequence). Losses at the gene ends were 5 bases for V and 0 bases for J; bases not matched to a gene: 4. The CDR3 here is CASSTGDSSNQPQHF. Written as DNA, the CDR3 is TGTGCCAGCAGCACCGGGGACAGTAGCAATCAGCCCCAGCATTTT.

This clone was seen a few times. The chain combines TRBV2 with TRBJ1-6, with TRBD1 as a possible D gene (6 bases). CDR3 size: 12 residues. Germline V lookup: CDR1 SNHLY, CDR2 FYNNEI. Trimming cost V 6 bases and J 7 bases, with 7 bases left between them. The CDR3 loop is CASRTGNSPLHF. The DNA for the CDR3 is TGTGCCAGCAGAACAGGGAATTCACCCCTCCACTTT.

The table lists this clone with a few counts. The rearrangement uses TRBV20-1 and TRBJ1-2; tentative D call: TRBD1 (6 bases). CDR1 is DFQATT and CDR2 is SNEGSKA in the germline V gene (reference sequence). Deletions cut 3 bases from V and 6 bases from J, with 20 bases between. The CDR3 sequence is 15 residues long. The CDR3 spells CSASHGGRVTNGYTF. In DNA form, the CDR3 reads TGCAGTGCTAGTCACGGGGGGCGAGTAACGAATGGCTACACCTTC.

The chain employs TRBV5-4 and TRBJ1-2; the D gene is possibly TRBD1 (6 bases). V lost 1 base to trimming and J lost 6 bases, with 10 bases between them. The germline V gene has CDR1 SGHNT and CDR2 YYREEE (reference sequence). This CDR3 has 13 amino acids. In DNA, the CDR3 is TGTGCCAGCAGCTTGAGGGAGGGGGATGGCTACACCTTC. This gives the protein CASSLREGDGYTF.

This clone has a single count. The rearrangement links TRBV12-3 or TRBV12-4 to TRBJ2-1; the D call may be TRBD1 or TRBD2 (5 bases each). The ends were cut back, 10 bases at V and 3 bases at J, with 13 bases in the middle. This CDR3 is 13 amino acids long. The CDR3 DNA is TGTGCCACCAGGGAGACCGACTACAATGAGCAGTTCTTC. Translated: CATRETDYNEQFF.

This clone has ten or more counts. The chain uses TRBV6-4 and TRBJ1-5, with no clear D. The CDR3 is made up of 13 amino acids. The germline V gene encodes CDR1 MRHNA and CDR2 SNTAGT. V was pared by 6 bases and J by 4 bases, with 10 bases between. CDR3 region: CASSQDGNQPQHF. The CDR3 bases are TGTGCCAGCAGCCAAGACGGGAATCAGCCCCAGCATTTT.

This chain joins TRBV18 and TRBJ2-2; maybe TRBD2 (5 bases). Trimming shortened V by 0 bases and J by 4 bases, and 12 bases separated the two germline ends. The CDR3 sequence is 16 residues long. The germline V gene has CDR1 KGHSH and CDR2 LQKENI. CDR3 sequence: CASSPPAVPSTGELFF. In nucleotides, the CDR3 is TGTGCCAGCTCACCACCAGCGGTTCCCTCCACCGGGGAGCTGTTTTTT. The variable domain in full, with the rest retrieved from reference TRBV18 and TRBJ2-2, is NAGVMQNPRHLVRRRGQEARLRCSPMKGHSHVYWYRQLPEEGLKFMVYLQKENIIDESGMPKERFSAEFPKEGPSILRIQQVVRGDSAAYFCASSPPAVPSTGELFFGEGSRLTVL.

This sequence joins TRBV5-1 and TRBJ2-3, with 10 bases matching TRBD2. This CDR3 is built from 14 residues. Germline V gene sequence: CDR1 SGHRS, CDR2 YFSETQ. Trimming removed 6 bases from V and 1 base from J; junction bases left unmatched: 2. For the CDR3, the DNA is TGCGCCAGCACCGGGACTAGCGGCACAGATACGCAGTATTTT. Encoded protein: CASTGTSGTDTQYF. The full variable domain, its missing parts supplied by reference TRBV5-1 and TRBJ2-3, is KAGVTQTPRYLIKTRGQQVTLSCSPISGHRSVSWYQQTPGQGLQFLFEYFSETQRNKGNFPGRFSGRQFSNSRSEMNVSTLELGDSALYLCASTGTSGTDTQYFGPGTRLTVL.

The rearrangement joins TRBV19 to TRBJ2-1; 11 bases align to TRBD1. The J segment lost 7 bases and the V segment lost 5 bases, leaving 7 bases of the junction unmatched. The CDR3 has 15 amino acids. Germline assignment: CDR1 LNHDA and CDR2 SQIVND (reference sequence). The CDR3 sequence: CASSLAGTGGNEQFF. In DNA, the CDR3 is TGTGCCAGTAGTTTAGCCGGGACAGGGGGTAATGAGCAGTTCTTC.

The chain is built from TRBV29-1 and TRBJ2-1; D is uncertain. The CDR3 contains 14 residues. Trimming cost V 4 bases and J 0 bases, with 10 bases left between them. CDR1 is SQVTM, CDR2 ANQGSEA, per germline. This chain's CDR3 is CSVAGKTSYNEQFF. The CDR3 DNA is TGCAGCGTTGCAGGAAAAACCTCCTACAATGAGCAGTTCTTC.

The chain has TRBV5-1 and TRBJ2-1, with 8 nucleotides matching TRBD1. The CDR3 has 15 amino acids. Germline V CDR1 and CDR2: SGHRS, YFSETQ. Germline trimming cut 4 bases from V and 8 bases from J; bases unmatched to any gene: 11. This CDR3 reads CASSLTGDGYDEQFF. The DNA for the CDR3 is TGCGCCAGCAGCCTGACAGGGGATGGGTATGATGAGCAGTTCTTC.

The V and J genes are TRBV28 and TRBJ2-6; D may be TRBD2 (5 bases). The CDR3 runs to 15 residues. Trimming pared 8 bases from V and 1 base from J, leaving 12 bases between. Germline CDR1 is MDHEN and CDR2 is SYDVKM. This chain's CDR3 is CASGPAGSGANVLTF. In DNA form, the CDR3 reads TGTGCCAGCGGACCCGCGGGTTCTGGGGCCAACGTCCTGACTTTC.

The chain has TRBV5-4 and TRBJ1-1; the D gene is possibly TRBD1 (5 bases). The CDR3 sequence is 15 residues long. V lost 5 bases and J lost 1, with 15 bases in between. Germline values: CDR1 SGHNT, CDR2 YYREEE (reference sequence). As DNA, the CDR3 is TGTGCCAGCAGTCCTAGGGGTGAGAGGAACACTGAAGCTTTCTTT. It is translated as CASSPRGERNTEAFF.

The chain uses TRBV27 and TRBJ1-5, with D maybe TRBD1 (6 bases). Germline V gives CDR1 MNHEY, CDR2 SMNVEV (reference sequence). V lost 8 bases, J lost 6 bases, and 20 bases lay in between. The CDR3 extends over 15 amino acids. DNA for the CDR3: TGTGCCAGCGGGAAGACTTCGGGGGGCCTTCAGCCCCAGCATTTT. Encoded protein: CASGKTSGGLQPQHF.

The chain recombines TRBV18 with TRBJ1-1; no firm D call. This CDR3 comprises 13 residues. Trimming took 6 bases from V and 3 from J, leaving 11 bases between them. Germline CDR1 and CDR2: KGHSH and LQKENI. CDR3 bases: TGTGCCAGCTCTATACAGTGGGACACTGAAGCTTTCTTT. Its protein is CASSIQWDTEAFF.

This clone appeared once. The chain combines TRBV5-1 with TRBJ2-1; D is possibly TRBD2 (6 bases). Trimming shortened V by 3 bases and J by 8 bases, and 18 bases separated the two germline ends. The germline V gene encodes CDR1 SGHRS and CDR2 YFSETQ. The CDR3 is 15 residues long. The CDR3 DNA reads TGCGCCAGCAGCTCACTAGCTCCGAGTCGAGATGAGCAGTTCTTC. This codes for CASSSLAPSRDEQFF.

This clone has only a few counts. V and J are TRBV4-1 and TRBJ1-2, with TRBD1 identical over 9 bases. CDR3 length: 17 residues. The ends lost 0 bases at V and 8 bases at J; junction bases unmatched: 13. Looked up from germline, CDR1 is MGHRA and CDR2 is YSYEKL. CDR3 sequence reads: CASSQDPTGGLVGGYTF. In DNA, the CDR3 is TGCGCCAGCAGCCAAGACCCCACAGGGGGCTTGGTTGGGGGCTACACCTTC.

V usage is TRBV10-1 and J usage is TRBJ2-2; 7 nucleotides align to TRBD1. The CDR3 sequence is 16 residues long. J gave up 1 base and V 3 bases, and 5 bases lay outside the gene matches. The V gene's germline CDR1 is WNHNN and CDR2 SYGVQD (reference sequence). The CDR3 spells CASSDPGQMNTGELFF. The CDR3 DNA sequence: TGCGCCAGCAGTGACCCGGGACAGATGAACACCGGGGAGCTGTTTTTT.

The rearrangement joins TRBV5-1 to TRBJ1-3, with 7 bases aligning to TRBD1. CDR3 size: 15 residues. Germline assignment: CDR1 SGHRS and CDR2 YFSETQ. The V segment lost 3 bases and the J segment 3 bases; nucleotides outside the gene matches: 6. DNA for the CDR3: TGCGCCAGCAGCTACACAGGGGTTGATGGAAACACCATATATTTT. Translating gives CASSYTGVDGNTIYF.

DNA for the CDR3: TGTGCCAGTAGTATCTCGTACTCCTATAATTCACCCCTCCACTTT. This encodes CASSISYSYNSPLHF. The chain employs TRBV19 and TRBJ1-6; D ambiguous. The ends were cut back, 3 bases at V and 0 bases at J, with 6 bases in the middle. This CDR3 contains 15 residues. CDR1 and CDR2 (germline): LNHDA, SQIVND (reference sequence).

The CDR3 DNA follows: TGTGCCAGCCCGAGCCCAGGTTCTAAGGCCGGCACTGAAGCTTTCTTT. This codes for CASPSPGSKAGTEAFF. The chain uses TRBV28 and TRBJ1-1; D is ambiguous. Germline CDR1 reads MDHEN; CDR2 reads SYDVKM. This CDR3 has 16 amino acids. The germline V and J ends were trimmed by 8 bases and 4 bases, with 23 bases remaining between them.

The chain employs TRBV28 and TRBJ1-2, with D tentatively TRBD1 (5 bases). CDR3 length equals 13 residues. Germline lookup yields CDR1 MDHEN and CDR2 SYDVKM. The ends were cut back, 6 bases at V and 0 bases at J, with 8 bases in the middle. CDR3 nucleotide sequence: TGTGCCAGCAGAACGACAGCTAACTATGGCTACACCTTC. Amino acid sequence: CASRTTANYGYTF.

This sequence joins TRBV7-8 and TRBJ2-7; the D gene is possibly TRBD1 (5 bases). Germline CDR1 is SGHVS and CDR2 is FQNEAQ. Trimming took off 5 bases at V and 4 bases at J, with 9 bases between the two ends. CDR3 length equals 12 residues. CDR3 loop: CASSSRVYEQYF. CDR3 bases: TGTGCCAGCAGCAGCAGGGTTTACGAGCAGTACTTC.

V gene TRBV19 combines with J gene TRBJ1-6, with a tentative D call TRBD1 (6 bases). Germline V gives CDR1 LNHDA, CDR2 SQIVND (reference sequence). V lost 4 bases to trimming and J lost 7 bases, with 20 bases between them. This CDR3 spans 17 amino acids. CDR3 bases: TGTGCCAGTAGTAACACACAGGGTTGGGCGGACAATTCACCCCTCCACTTT. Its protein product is CASSNTQGWADNSPLHF.